This passage covers 24 T cell receptor beta chains from one sample sequenced in a study of blood T cell repertoires in COVID-19 (dated by TCRdb to 2019 to 2021). Libraries were prepared through the immunoSEQ multiplex PCR assay. TCRdb obtained this table from immuneACCESS and retained in-frame rearrangements with V and J assigned. These tables miss some clones; where compared with another copy, unresolved V genes account for less than half of the shortfall, and the remainder is unexplained. For this sample there are over 250,000 clones; 85% appear just once. Clones ranked in the top ten supply 13% of the sample. The sample consisted of peripheral blood. Receptor source: a human donor in a cohort sampled during active COVID-19.

This clone has a handful of counts. V is TRBV5-6 and J is TRBJ2-7, with D tentatively TRBD1 (6 bases). The CDR3 runs to 13 residues. Germline V CDR1 and CDR2: SGHDT, YYEEEE. V lost 1 base and J 2 bases, leaving 7 bases between the germline ends. The CDR3 protein is CASSLRGTYEQYF. DNA for the CDR3: TGTGCCAGCAGCTTGAGGGGGACCTACGAGCAGTACTTC.

The genes are TRBV3-1 (or the pseudogene TRBV3-2) and TRBJ2-3; 12 bases align to TRBD2. From germline, CDR1 is LGHDT and CDR2 YNNKEL (reference sequence). Trimming at V came to 5 bases and at J to 3 bases, leaving 15 bases not matched to a gene. CDR3 size: 19 residues. The CDR3 nucleotides are TGTGCCAGCAGCAACATCCCAGGACTAGCGGGACTTTCAACAGATACGCAGTATTTT. Translated, it gives CASSNIPGLAGLSTDTQYF.

The rearrangement uses TRBV6-5 and TRBJ1-3; D is uncertain. The CDR3 runs 13 residues. Germline assignment: CDR1 MNHEY and CDR2 SVGAGI. The ends were cut back, 6 bases at V and 0 bases at J, with 6 bases in the middle. The CDR3 nucleotides read TGTGCCAGCAGGGGCAACTCTGGAAACACCATATATTTT. Protein: CASRGNSGNTIYF.

This chain connects TRBV21-1 to TRBJ1-5. TRBV21-1 is recorded as a pseudogene. The length of the CDR3 is 17 residues. CDR3 loop: CASSHRDAGEANQPQHF. The CDR3 nucleotides are TGTGCCAGCAGCCATAGGGATGCGGGGGAAGCGAATCAGCCCCAGCATTTT.

J is TRBJ1-5 and V is TRBV18, with 9 bases identical to TRBD1. The CDR3 runs to 16 residues. From germline, CDR1 is KGHSH and CDR2 LQKENI. Trimming took 1 base from V and 7 from J; bases not matched to a gene: 8. DNA for the CDR3: TGTGCCAGCTCACCACTGTCCGGGACAGGGTTGCAGCCCCAGCATTTT. It specifies CASSPLSGTGLQPQHF.

J is TRBJ1-1 and V is TRBV5-1, with D possibly TRBD1 on 5 matching bases. Germline CDR1 SGHRS, CDR2 YFSETQ. V was clipped by 5 bases and J by 3 bases, with 17 bases between them. The CDR3 covers 15 residues. The CDR3 here is CASRKGRLMDTEAFF. CDR3 bases: TGCGCCAGCAGGAAGGGGCGACTGATGGACACTGAAGCTTTCTTT. Based on the CDR3 plus reference TRBV5-1 and TRBJ1-1, the full variable domain is KAGVTQTPRYLIKTRGQQVTLSCSPISGHRSVSWYQQTPGQGLQFLFEYFSETQRNKGNFPGRFSGRQFSNSRSEMNVSTLELGDSALYLCASRKGRLMDTEAFFGQGTRLTVV.

V usage is TRBV9 and J usage is TRBJ2-1; a weak D match, TRBD1 (5 bases). The CDR3 runs to 13 residues. V lost 0 bases to trimming and J lost 9 bases, with 10 bases between them. The germline V gene has CDR1 SGDLS and CDR2 YYNGEE. The CDR3 is CASSVGQKSEQFF. CDR3 DNA: TGTGCCAGCAGCGTAGGACAGAAGAGTGAGCAGTTCTTC.

The chain has TRBV5-1 and TRBJ2-2; 9 bases fit TRBD1. The CDR3 has 13 residues. V was clipped by 8 bases and J by 4 bases; unmatched bases: 3. CDR1 is SGHRS and CDR2 is YFSETQ in the germline V gene. The DNA for the CDR3 is TGCGCCAGTGCGACAGGGGGCACCGGGGAGCTGTTTTTT. Encoded protein: CASATGGTGELFF.

This clone has more than one count but fewer than ten. The CDR3 region is CASSVGASAGELFF. In nucleotides, the CDR3 is TGTGCCAGCAGCGTAGGGGCTAGCGCCGGGGAGCTGTTTTTT. The chain is built from TRBV9 and TRBJ2-2, with a weak D call TRBD2 (6 bases). The CDR3 extends over 14 amino acids. Per germline, CDR1 SGDLS and CDR2 YYNGEE. Trimming shortened V by 0 bases and J by 6 bases, and 9 bases separated the two germline ends.

This clone was seen a few times. V and J are TRBV18 and TRBJ2-3, with 12 bases identical to TRBD2. Germline V gene sequence: CDR1 KGHSH, CDR2 LQKENI. This CDR3 spans 16 amino acids. Trimming removed 4 bases from V and 6 bases from J; junction bases left unmatched: 8. In DNA, the CDR3 is TGTGCCAGCTCACAGACTAGCGGGAGTAAGAGCGATACGCAGTATTTT. Translated: CASSQTSGSKSDTQYF.

This clone has only a few counts. J is TRBJ1-2 and V is TRBV30, with D maybe TRBD1 (6 bases). The CDR3 totals 12 residues. Between the trimmed V and J ends, which lost 3 bases and 4 bases, there was a span of 9 bases. The germline V gene encodes CDR1 GTSNPN and CDR2 SVGIG (reference sequence). CDR3 region: CAWSQGFYGYTF. The DNA of the CDR3 is TGTGCCTGGAGCCAGGGGTTCTATGGCTACACCTTC.

CDR3 sequence reads: CARIITGGLTSEQFF. CDR3 DNA: TGCGCCAGGATAATAACAGGGGGACTGACAAGCGAGCAGTTCTTC. The V call is TRBV5-1, the J call TRBJ2-1; 8 bases map to TRBD1. Germline V CDR1 and CDR2: SGHRS, YFSETQ. The CDR3 spans 15 residues. V gave up 8 bases and J gave up 10 bases; unmatched junction bases: 17.

The chain employs TRBV5-1 and TRBJ2-3; 10 nucleotides match TRBD2. From germline, CDR1 is SGHRS and CDR2 YFSETQ. The CDR3 runs to 16 residues. Trimming removed 0 bases from V and 3 bases from J; junction bases left unmatched: 4. CDR3 protein: CASSLATSGPTDTQYF. CDR3 nucleotides: TGCGCCAGCAGCTTGGCGACTAGCGGGCCAACAGATACGCAGTATTTT.

The chain is built from TRBV15 and TRBJ2-7, with 9 bases lining up with TRBD1. V shed 4 bases, J shed 6 bases, and the junction held 13 bases outside the gene matches. The CDR3 is made up of 16 amino acids. Germline V gives CDR1 LNHNV, CDR2 YYDKDF (reference sequence). The CDR3 is CATSKPGQGGLSEQYF. In DNA, the CDR3 is TGTGCCACCAGCAAACCGGGACAGGGAGGCTTGTCCGAGCAGTACTTC.

This clone was detected once. The chain uses TRBV3-1 (or the pseudogene TRBV3-2) and TRBJ2-7; TRBD2 aligns across 7 bases. The CDR3 has 14 amino acids. The V gene end was trimmed by 6 bases and the J gene end by 4 bases; junction bases not matched to a gene: 9. Germline CDR1 reads LGHDT; CDR2 reads YNNKEL (reference sequence). CDR3: CASSQTAGRYEQYF. CDR3 in DNA: TGTGCCAGCAGTCAAACAGCGGGGAGATACGAGCAGTACTTC.

The V gene is TRBV5-6, the J gene TRBJ2-2; 8 bases fit TRBD2. Germline V gene lookup returns CDR1 SGHDT and CDR2 YYEEEE. The CDR3 totals 16 residues. Trimming cost V 4 bases and J 6 bases; bases outside gene matches: 11. The CDR3 reads CASSPGGAATPGELFF. The CDR3 DNA reads TGTGCCAGCAGCCCGGGGGGGGCAGCTACCCCCGGGGAGCTGTTTTTT. The whole variable domain, filled in from reference TRBV5-6 and TRBJ2-2, reads DAGVTQSPTHLIKTRGQQVTLRCSPKSGHDTVSWYQQALGQGPQFIFQYYEEEERQRGNFPDRFSGHQFPNYSSELNVNALLLGDSALYLCASSPGGAATPGELFFGEGSRLTVL.

The chain recombines TRBV5-1 with TRBJ2-5, with 8 bases matching TRBD1. The CDR3 covers 15 residues. CDR1 SGHRS and CDR2 YFSETQ come from the germline V gene. Trimming cost V 4 bases and J 7 bases; bases outside gene matches: 12. CDR3 DNA: TGCGCCAGCAGCAGTGGACAGGGCGCGGGGTGGACCCAGTACTTC. It specifies CASSSGQGAGWTQYF.

The chain couples TRBV27 to TRBJ2-1, with no clear D. CDR3 length: 14 residues. Trimming removed 5 bases from V and 1 base from J, with 9 bases in between. Germline V gene sequence: CDR1 MNHEY, CDR2 SMNVEV (reference sequence). The CDR3 protein is CASSPFVSYNEQFF. The CDR3 nucleotides read TGTGCCAGCAGTCCCTTCGTTTCCTACAATGAGCAGTTCTTC.

The chain is built from TRBV3-1 (or the pseudogene TRBV3-2) and TRBJ2-5, with 7 positions matching TRBD2. Germline CDR1 and CDR2: LGHDT and YNNKEL (reference sequence). Germline trimming cut 4 bases from V and 1 base from J; bases unmatched to any gene: 6. This CDR3 region has 15 residues. Written as DNA, the CDR3 is TGTGCCAGCAGCCGAGGTAGCGGGTCCCAAGAGACCCAGTACTTC. This codes for CASSRGSGSQETQYF.

This chain connects TRBV10-3 to TRBJ1-4; possibly TRBD1 for D (5 bases). Germline CDR1 reads ENHRY; CDR2 reads SYGVKD. The CDR3 covers 13 residues. The germline V and J ends were trimmed by 10 bases and 0 bases, with 9 bases remaining between them. Written as DNA, the CDR3 is TGTGCCACCCGGGGGACAACTAATGAAAAACTGTTTTTT. This encodes CATRGTTNEKLFF.

The J gene is TRBJ2-7, the V gene TRBV27; TRBD1 agrees at 7 bases. This CDR3 contains 13 residues. The V gene end was trimmed by 5 bases and the J gene end by 1 base; junction bases not matched to a gene: 2. Germline V gene data show CDR1 as MNHEY and CDR2 as SMNVEV (reference sequence). In nucleotides, the CDR3 is TGTGCCAGCAGTGCACAGGGGTCCTACGAGCAGTACTTC. It encodes CASSAQGSYEQYF.

The chain employs TRBV6-5 and TRBJ2-7, with 8 bases identical to TRBD2. J gave up 3 bases and V 6 bases, and 10 bases lay outside the gene matches. The CDR3 sequence is 15 residues long. Germline V CDR1 and CDR2: MNHEY, SVGAGI. CDR3 in amino acids: CASSKSGSFNYEQYF. The CDR3 DNA sequence: TGTGCCAGCAGCAAAAGCGGGAGTTTCAACTACGAGCAGTACTTC.

This chain uses TRBV7-9 with TRBJ2-7; 7 bases match TRBD1. CDR3 length equals 14 residues. J gave up 5 bases and V 4 bases, and 8 bases lay outside the gene matches. CDR1 SEHNR and CDR2 FQNEAQ come from the germline V gene (reference sequence). As DNA, the CDR3 is TGTGCCAGCAGCTCCAACAGGGGATCGGACGAGCAGTACTTC. It codes for CASSSNRGSDEQYF.

This rearrangement joins TRBV6-5 to TRBJ1-1; 7 nucleotides match TRBD1. The trim removed 5 bases at V and 3 bases at J, leaving 6 bases unmatched. The germline V gene encodes CDR1 MNHEY and CDR2 SVGAGI. This CDR3 is built from 14 residues. The DNA for the CDR3 is TGTGCCAGCAGTCCGGGACAGCTTTACACTGAAGCTTTCTTT. Translating it yields CASSPGQLYTEAFF.